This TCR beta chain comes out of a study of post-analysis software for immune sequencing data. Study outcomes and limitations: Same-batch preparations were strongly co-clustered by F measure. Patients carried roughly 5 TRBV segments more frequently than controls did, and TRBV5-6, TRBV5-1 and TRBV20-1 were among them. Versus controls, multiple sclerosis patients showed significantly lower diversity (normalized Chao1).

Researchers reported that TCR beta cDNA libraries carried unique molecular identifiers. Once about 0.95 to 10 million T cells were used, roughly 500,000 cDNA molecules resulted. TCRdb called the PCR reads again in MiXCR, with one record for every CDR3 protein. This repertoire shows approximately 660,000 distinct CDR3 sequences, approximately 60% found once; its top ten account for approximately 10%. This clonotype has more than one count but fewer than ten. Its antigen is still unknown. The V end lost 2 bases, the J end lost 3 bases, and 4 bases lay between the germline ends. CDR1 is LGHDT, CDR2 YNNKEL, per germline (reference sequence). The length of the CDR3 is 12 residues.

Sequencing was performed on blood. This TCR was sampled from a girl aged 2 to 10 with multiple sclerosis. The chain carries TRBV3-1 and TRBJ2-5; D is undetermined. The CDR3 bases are TGTGCCAGCAGCCAACGGGAAGAGACCCAGTACTTC. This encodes CASSQREETQYF.